This is a list of T cell receptor beta chains from one sample in a study of identical twins' blood T cells. TCRdb processed the 5' RACE reads anew with MiXCR; each CDR3 protein has one entry. Here the sample spans 400,000 or so distinct CDR3 sequences, more than 25% being singletons. Sample: PBMCs. The receptors originated from a woman aged 18-49 years in good health. Each CDR3 is given with its conserved first and last residue. The D gene is left open where the match is weak. A clone size is listed for some rows: how often the clone was seen (once, few, many), or a class if it is expanded.

d_call clone_size j_call v_call cdr3_nt cdr3_aa
- - TRBJ2-3 TRBV15 TGTGCCACCAGCTTCCCCGGACAGCCAGATACGCAGTATTTT CATSFPGQPDTQYF
- many TRBJ2-1 TRBV15 TGTGCCACCAGCAAAAGCGGGACACCGAATGAGCAGTTCTTC CATSKSGTPNEQFF
- - TRBJ1-1 TRBV6-1 TGTGCCAGCAGAGGGGGATTCACTGAAGCTTTCTTT CASRGGFTEAFF
TRBD2 - TRBJ2-1 TRBV5-4 TGTGCCAGCAGCTTGGCGACGGGACTAGCGGGCGATACTCACAATGAGCAGTTCTTC CASSLATGLAGDTHNEQFF
TRBD2 few TRBJ2-2 TRBV6-2/TRBV6-3 TGTGCCAGCAGTTATGGGGAGGGGAACACCGGGGAGCTGTTTTTT CASSYGEGNTGELFF
- - TRBJ2-2 TRBV2 TGTGCCAGCAGTGAAACGGTTCAGAGCACCGGGGAGCTGTTTTTT CASSETVQSTGELFF
- many TRBJ1-1 TRBV7-9 TGTGCCAGCTACGACAGTTCCACTGAAGCTTTCTTT CASYDSSTEAFF
- - TRBJ1-1 TRBV3-1 TGTGCCAGCAGACGTAGGGGTGAGGCCCCTGAAGCTTTCTTT CASRRRGEAPEAFF
- many TRBJ2-3 TRBV7-9 TGTGCCAGCAGCTTAGACAGAGGGGCAGATACGCAGTATTTT CASSLDRGADTQYF
- few TRBJ1-4 TRBV3-1 TGTGCCAGCAGCCACGGGGTAATGGATGAAAAACTGTTTTTT CASSHGVMDEKLFF
TRBD2 few TRBJ2-3 TRBV20-1 TGCAGTGGGATGCGGGGGATTAGCACAGATACGCAGTATTTT CSGMRGISTDTQYF
- - TRBJ2-5 TRBV4-3 TGCGCCAGCAGCCCTTCGCCAGGCATCCAAGAGACCCAGTACTTC CASSPSPGIQETQYF
- - TRBJ1-3 TRBV12-3/TRBV12-4 TGTGCCAGCAGATCAGAAGCCTCTGGAAACACCATATATTTT CASRSEASGNTIYF
- few TRBJ1-1 TRBV6-5 TGTGCCAGCAGTCCTGGGGGGGGCATTTTCACTGAAGCTTTCTTT CASSPGGGIFTEAFF
- - TRBJ2-4 TRBV12-5 TGTGCTAGTGGTGCGGGGCACGGCGGGAACATTCAGTACTTC CASGAGHGGNIQYF
- many TRBJ1-1 TRBV6-5 TGTGCCAGCAGGCGTGAAATTCGGGACACGAACACTGAAGCTTTCTTT CASRREIRDTNTEAFF
- - TRBJ2-2 TRBV7-6 TGTGCCAGCAGCCTCTACATAAAGGGGGAGCTGTTTTTT CASSLYIKGELFF
- many TRBJ2-2 TRBV5-1 TGCGCCAGCAGCTTGGTTCAGTTCACCGGGGAGCTGTTTTTT CASSLVQFTGELFF
TRBD1 few TRBJ1-5 TRBV19 TGTGCCAGTAGTAGGGACAGGGTGAAGCCCCAGCATTTT CASSRDRVKPQHF
- few TRBJ2-2 TRBV5-1 TGCGCCAGCATATCCGGGGATTTAAACACCGGGGAGCTGTTTTTT CASISGDLNTGELFF
TRBD1 once TRBJ1-1 TRBV28 TGTGCCAGCAGTTTAAGGGGACAGAAGGCTTTCTTT CASSLRGQKAFF
- - TRBJ2-2 TRBV20-1 TGCAGCGCTGCAGGGTTTACCGGGGAGCTGTTTTTT CSAAGFTGELFF
- - TRBJ1-2 TRBV20-1 TGCAGTGCTATAGGAGGTGCCTATGGCTACACCTTC CSAIGGAYGYTF
TRBD2 - TRBJ2-5 TRBV11-2 TGTGCCAGCAGCACCGGGACTAGCGGGACTGTTCAAGAGACCCAGTACTTC CASSTGTSGTVQETQYF
- few TRBJ2-2 TRBV5-1 TGCGCCAGCAGCCCCTCGGAGGGGCGGGACACCGGGGAGCTGTTTTTT CASSPSEGRDTGELFF
TRBD1 few TRBJ1-2 TRBV7-9 TGTGCCAGCAGCTTCTTAGGGGGCGGCTACACCTTC CASSFLGGGYTF
- - TRBJ1-5 TRBV3-1 TGTGCCAGATATAGGAAACAGCCCCAGCATTTT CARYRKQPQHF
TRBD2 - TRBJ2-1 TRBV6-4 TGTGCCAGCAGTGACCGCGCTAGCGGGGATTACAATGAGCAGTTCTTC CASSDRASGDYNEQFF
- - TRBJ1-2 TRBV19 TGTGCCAGTAGTATAGATGGGGGCCTCTATGCCTATGGCTACACCTTC CASSIDGGLYAYGYTF
- - TRBJ2-1 TRBV29-1 TGCAGCGTTGAAGGGGGGGCCAGCAATGAGCAGTTCTTC CSVEGGASNEQFF
TRBD2 - TRBJ2-1 TRBV29-1 TGCAGCGCTGGGCGCGGGAGGGCAGAATACTCCTACAATGAGCAGTTCTTC CSAGRGRAEYSYNEQFF
TRBD2 - TRBJ2-7 TRBV27 TGTGCCAGCAGTTTATCCGCGGGAGGTATGGTCGAGCAGTACTTC CASSLSAGGMVEQYF
- - TRBJ1-2 TRBV20-1 TGCAGTGCCATGACAGGTGTAGCTAACTATGGCTACACCTTC CSAMTGVANYGYTF
- - TRBJ1-1 TRBV5-1 - CASSFYICSAAPREPQEF
TRBD2 - TRBJ2-1 TRBV5-1 TGCGCCAGCAGCTTGGTCTTCGGGAGGAGCTCCTACAATGAGCAGTTCTTC CASSLVFGRSSYNEQFF
- - TRBJ1-2 TRBV27 TGTGCCAGCAGTTCTCCAGGACAGAGGAACTATGGCTACACCTTC CASSSPGQRNYGYTF
- - TRBJ2-7 TRBV27 TGTTCCAGCAGTTGGGGATTAGGGAACTACGAGCAGTACTTC CSSSWGLGNYEQYF
- - TRBJ2-5 TRBV11-2 TGTGCCAGCAGCGTGAGCGGGCCGCAAGAGGCCCAGTACTTC CASSVSGPQEAQYF
- few TRBJ2-2 TRBV12-3/TRBV12-4 TGTGCCAGCAGCTGGGACTCGGACGGGGAGCTGTTTTTT CASSWDSDGELFF
TRBD2 few TRBJ2-5 TRBV19 TGTGCCAGTAGTATGGCGGGGGGAGTGGAGACCCAGTACTTC CASSMAGGVETQYF
- - TRBJ2-2 TRBV5-6 TGTGCCAGCTTTAGGACTTACACCGGGGAGCTGTTTTTT CASFRTYTGELFF
- few TRBJ2-7 TRBV5-1 TGCGCCAGCAGCTTAGGGGGGACTGACTCCTACGAGCAGTACTTC CASSLGGTDSYEQYF
- - TRBJ2-5 TRBV12-5 TGTGCTAGTGGTTTGGTACCCGACGGCCGTATCCAAGAGACCCAGTACTTC CASGLVPDGRIQETQYF
- - TRBJ2-7 TRBV10-3 TGTGCCATCAGAGTACAGGACTACGAGCAGTGCTTC CAIRVQDYEQCF
TRBD1 few TRBJ1-3 TRBV5-1 TGCGCCAGCAGCTTAACTTGGACAGGGGACTACTCTGGAAACACCATATATTTT CASSLTWTGDYSGNTIYF
TRBD1 few TRBJ2-7 TRBV5-1 TGCGCCAGCAGTTTCGGCCTCCGGGACAGGGCCTACGAGCAGTACTTC CASSFGLRDRAYEQYF
- - TRBJ1-2 TRBV29-1 TGCAGCGTTGAAAGCAGGGCTGGCTACACCTTC CSVESRAGYTF
- many TRBJ1-2 TRBV5-1 TGCGCCAGCAGCTTGGGACAACCTAACTATGGCTACACCTTC CASSLGQPNYGYTF
TRBD1 few TRBJ2-7 TRBV28 TGTGCCAGCAGTTTAATTGTTCAGGGGGCAAGTAGCTACGAGCAGTACTTC CASSLIVQGASSYEQYF
- once TRBJ2-3 TRBV25-1 TGTGCCAGCAGTGGGGCGGCAGGCATCACAGATACGCAGTATTTT CASSGAAGITDTQYF
- many TRBJ2-7 TRBV3-1 TGTGCCAGCAGCCAAGTACTAGTGGGCGAGCAGTACTTC CASSQVLVGEQYF
- many TRBJ1-1 TRBV12-3/TRBV12-4 TGTGCCAGCAAGATCCGATACGGGACCAACACTGAAGCTTTCTTT CASKIRYGTNTEAFF
- few TRBJ2-7 TRBV5-1 TGCGCCAGCAGCCCAATCGACCGAAACTACGAGCAGTACTTC CASSPIDRNYEQYF
TRBD1 - TRBJ2-3 TRBV6-2/TRBV6-3 TGTGCCAGCAGTTCCCTCTCACAGGGGCCTCGTACGCAGTATTTT CASSSLSQGPRTQYF
- - TRBJ2-5 TRBV18 TGTGCCAGCTCGCGGGACTTGCAAGAGACCCAGCACTTC CASSRDLQETQHF
TRBD2 - TRBJ2-2 TRBV6-5 TGTGCCAGCAGGAATAGCGGGGGATACACCGGGGAGCTGTTTTTT CASRNSGGYTGELFF
- - TRBJ1-5 TRBV30 TGTGCCTGGAGTCTCCCGCTCGTCAATCAGCCCCAGCATTTT CAWSLPLVNQPQHF
TRBD2 few TRBJ2-1 TRBV29-1 TGCAGCGTGCAAGGACTAGCGGGGGACAATGAGCAGTTCTTC CSVQGLAGDNEQFF